This TCR beta chain was documented in a study of cytomegalovirus exposure and HLA in healthy donors. Study-level background: Earlier results showed approximately 110 million unique TCR beta sequences derived from approximately 170 million T cells.

The CDR3 is 16 residues long. Trimming removed 7 bases from V and 3 bases from J; junction bases left unmatched: 11. This clone was seen a handful of times. The antigen is not known. General study points: Some public TCRs appeared in many individuals, while most sequences were rare. Immune exposure was documented only through CMV serostatus. Later analysis indicated greater clonal expansion among HLA-associated TCR beta chains than among equally common other chains.

PCR primers comprised 60 Vbeta and 13 Jbeta primers. Here immunoSEQ multiplex PCR was the method, and the copy in TCRdb shows in-frame clones only, minus some. The sample lists 150,000 or so clones, over 65% occurring once. The sequenced sample consisted of PBMCs. This clonotype originated in a man between 25 and 39 years old in good health and CMV-seronegative. The chain couples TRBV23-1 to TRBJ2-1, with 8 bases that match TRBD2. TRBV23-1 is labeled an ORF, and its function is uncertain. CDR3 nucleotide sequence: TGCGCCAGCACAACCTCGGGAGGGTTTTGCTACAATGAGCAGTTCTTC. As protein: CASTTSGGFCYNEQFF.